This TCR beta chain was sequenced during a study of blood T cell repertoires in COVID-19. The overall study: The analysed material was cDNA or gDNA that came from T cells, B-cell-depleted T cells, or PBMCs.

Measured with immunoSEQ multiplex PCR; TCRdb has only the in-frame clones, and not every one. This sample has about 190,000 clones, with approximately 85% found just once. CDR1 is MNHEY and CDR2 is SMNVEV in the germline V gene (reference sequence). The CDR3 has 18 amino acids. Trimming pared 4 bases from V and 0 bases from J, leaving 19 bases between. The TCR originated in a woman aged 70-85 years with active or convalescent COVID-19. The sequenced sample consisted of peripheral blood. The chain links TRBV27 to TRBJ2-1; the D gene is possibly TRBD2 (6 bases). CDR3 nucleotides: TGTGCCAGCAGTTCAAGACTAGACCCCTTTGGCTCCTACAATGAGCAGTTCTTC. This sequence encodes CASSSRLDPFGSYNEQFF.